Listed below are T cell receptor beta chains from one sample, sequenced in a study of human T cells and chemical hapten exposure. MiXCR, run by TCRdb on the RACE reads, gives a single entry per CDR3 protein. Seen here are around 300,000 distinct CDR3 sequences, around 7% observed once, and the top ten hold around 1.2%. Sequences were derived from whole blood, sampled in connection with sensitization to the hapten diphenylcyclopropenone (DPC). The receptors originated from a man between 18 and 35 years old with alopecia areata. Some clones in this sample may be carry-over from other donors' samples. CDR3s leave out the opening cysteine and the closing phenylalanine or tryptophan.

cdr3_length: 11; v_call: TRBV7-2; cdr3_aa: ASSTAGANEQF
cdr3_length: 14; v_call: TRBV7-2; cdr3_aa: ASSLERGEGNQPQH
cdr3_length: 11; v_call: TRBV12-3/TRBV12-4; cdr3_aa: ATSWLTRDEQY
cdr3_length: 14; v_call: TRBV6-5; cdr3_aa: ASSFTGTSVREIAF
cdr3_length: 13; v_call: TRBV6-5; cdr3_aa: ASSGSRTLGETQY
cdr3_length: 12; v_call: TRBV4-1; cdr3_aa: ASSIRAGYNEQF
cdr3_length: 14; v_call: TRBV6-2/TRBV6-3; cdr3_aa: ASSYPENRGVNEQF
cdr3_length: 12; v_call: TRBV18; cdr3_aa: ASSPGDSGNTIY
cdr3_length: 14; v_call: TRBV7-9; cdr3_aa: ASSLFDGVLDTEAF
cdr3_length: 12; v_call: TRBV6-5; cdr3_aa: ASRLAAATDTQY
cdr3_length: 14; v_call: TRBV7-3; cdr3_aa: ASSRDREPGANVLT
cdr3_length: 13; v_call: TRBV4-3; cdr3_aa: ASSQGDSPNQPQH
cdr3_length: 12; v_call: TRBV4-1; cdr3_aa: ASSQGQGGNEQF
cdr3_length: 12; v_call: TRBV2; cdr3_aa: ASSQDRVVTEAF
cdr3_length: 12; v_call: TRBV5-1; cdr3_aa: ASSWTTATDTQY
cdr3_length: 14; v_call: TRBV6-2/TRBV6-3; cdr3_aa: ASSYSRPMGGNEQF
cdr3_length: 14; v_call: TRBV7-2; cdr3_aa: ASSFQGGSMNTEAF
cdr3_length: 14; v_call: TRBV12-3/TRBV12-4; cdr3_aa: ASSLVLRGLNYGYT
cdr3_length: 8; v_call: TRBV15; cdr3_aa: ATTHQPQH
cdr3_length: 12; v_call: TRBV27; cdr3_aa: ASSLSIGYHEQY
cdr3_length: 11; v_call: TRBV5-1; cdr3_aa: ASSLAGTSEAF
cdr3_length: 12; v_call: TRBV18; cdr3_aa: ASSLEVIRTEAF
cdr3_length: 13; v_call: TRBV2; cdr3_aa: ASTPDRGMFRPQH
cdr3_length: 16; v_call: TRBV6-6; cdr3_aa: ASSSLPGTGFSNQPQH
cdr3_length: 11; v_call: TRBV10-2; cdr3_aa: ASSASSGNTIY
cdr3_length: 15; v_call: TRBV12-3/TRBV12-4; cdr3_aa: ASSLKGSSLSNQPQH
cdr3_length: 13; v_call: TRBV5-4; cdr3_aa: ASSFGGMSYNEQF
cdr3_length: 14; v_call: TRBV11-2; cdr3_aa: ASSLLGGGGTGELF
cdr3_length: 12; v_call: TRBV28; cdr3_aa: ASIKFRGSYEQY
cdr3_length: 16; v_call: TRBV29-1; cdr3_aa: SVDGTVGLSSSYNEQF
cdr3_length: 13; v_call: TRBV9; cdr3_aa: ASSVEWTYNSPLH